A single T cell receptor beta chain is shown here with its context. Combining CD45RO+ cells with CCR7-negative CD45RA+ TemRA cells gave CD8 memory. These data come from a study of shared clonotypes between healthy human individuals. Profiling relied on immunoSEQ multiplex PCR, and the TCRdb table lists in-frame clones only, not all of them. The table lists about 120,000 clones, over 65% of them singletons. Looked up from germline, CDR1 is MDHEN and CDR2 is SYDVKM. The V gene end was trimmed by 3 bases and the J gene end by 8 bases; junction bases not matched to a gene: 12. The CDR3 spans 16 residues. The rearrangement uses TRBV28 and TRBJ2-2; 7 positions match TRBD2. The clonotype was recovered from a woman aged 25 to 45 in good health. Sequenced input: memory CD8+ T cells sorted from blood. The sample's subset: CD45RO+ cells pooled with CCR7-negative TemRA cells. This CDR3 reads CASSFGGSGPRGELFF. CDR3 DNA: TGTGCCAGCAGTTTTGGCGGTAGCGGGCCCCGGGGGGAGCTGTTTTTT.